These 28 T cell receptor beta chains came from one sample sequenced in a study of shared clonotypes between healthy human individuals. As defined, naive CD8 cells were CD45RO-negative and positively selected for CCR7, with terminally differentiated effector memory CD45RA+ cells excluded. Profiled with immunoSEQ multiplex PCR; TCRdb holds only in-frame clones, not every one. The sample shows 1.5 million to 2.5 million clones, about 95% of them seen only once. Sequenced sample: naive CD8+ T cells sorted from blood. Receptors originate from a man between 18 and 35 years old in good health.

The V call is TRBV7-6, the J call TRBJ2-5; D is perhaps TRBD2 (7 bases). Germline CDR1 SGHVS, CDR2 FNYEAQ. V was pared by 5 bases and J by 2 bases, with 21 bases between. The CDR3 contains 17 residues. CDR3 coding DNA: TGTGCCAGCAGCCTCCTGGGGGGGCAAAGGGGACAAGAGACCCAGTACTTC. Amino acids: CASSLLGGQRGQETQYF.

This clone has just one count. In DNA form, the CDR3 reads TGCGCCAGCAGCCAGTCCCGGGACAGGTCCGGGGAGCTGTTTTTT. It codes for CASSQSRDRSGELFF. The rearrangement links TRBV4-3 to TRBJ2-2; 8 positions match TRBD1. Germline V gene data show CDR1 as LGHNA and CDR2 as YSLEER. The CDR3 length is 15 residues. With V trimmed by 3 bases and J by 6 bases, 6 bases remained unmatched.

The genes are TRBV6-5 and TRBJ1-4; D gene unclear. This CDR3 has 13 amino acids. Germline-derived CDR1 and CDR2 are MNHEY and SVGAGI. The ends were cut back, 7 bases at V and 4 bases at J, with 10 bases in the middle. The CDR3 sequence: CASTMGGNEKLFF. The CDR3, as DNA: TGTGCCAGCACCATGGGAGGTAATGAAAAACTGTTTTTT.

This chain links TRBV27 with TRBJ2-1; 8 bases match TRBD2. CDR3 length equals 12 residues. Germline-derived CDR1 and CDR2 are MNHEY and SMNVEV (reference sequence). The CDR3 region has the DNA TGTTCGGCGGGGGGAGCCTACAATGAGCAGTTCTTC. It encodes CSAGGAYNEQFF.

V usage is TRBV5-1 and J usage is TRBJ2-7; D may match TRBD1 or TRBD2 (5 bases each). CDR1 is SGHRS and CDR2 is YFSETQ in the germline V gene. The CDR3 sequence is 16 residues long. Deletions cut 4 bases from V and 0 bases from J, with 17 bases between. CDR3 in DNA: TGCGCCAGCAGCCCCCGATGGGCAGGGAGCTCCTACGAGCAGTACTTC. Translating it yields CASSPRWAGSSYEQYF.

The chain has TRBV7-9 and TRBJ2-7; 8 bases are a match to TRBD1. The CDR3 loop spans 14 amino acids. The germline CDR1 and CDR2 sequences are SEHNR and FQNEAQ (reference sequence). V trimming: 3 bases; J trimming: 5 bases; junction bases outside the gene matches: 6. CDR3 loop: CASSLQGAPDEQYF. In DNA, the CDR3 is TGTGCCAGCAGCTTGCAGGGGGCGCCGGACGAGCAGTACTTC.

The rearrangement joins TRBV27 to TRBJ2-3; 9 nucleotides line up with TRBD2. The V and J ends lost 0 bases and 0 bases, in that order; junction bases with no gene match: 4. CDR3 size: 17 residues. Germline CDR1 is MNHEY and CDR2 is SMNVEV (reference sequence). CDR3 residues: CASSLSLAGTSTDTQYF. The CDR3 DNA reads TGTGCCAGCAGTTTATCTCTAGCGGGAACTAGCACAGATACGCAGTATTTT.

As DNA, the CDR3 is TGTGCCAGCAGTGAAGCGCCGGGAGCCTACTACGAGCAGTACTTC. This gives the protein CASSEAPGAYYEQYF. The chain employs TRBV2 and TRBJ2-7; weak D call: TRBD2 (6 bases). V was clipped by 0 bases and J by 3 bases, with 12 bases between them. Germline-derived CDR1 and CDR2 are SNHLY and FYNNEI. The CDR3 contains 15 residues.

This clone was detected only once. V is TRBV4-1 and J is TRBJ2-2; 8 positions match TRBD2. The V and J ends lost 4 bases and 7 bases, in that order; junction bases with no gene match: 8. CDR1 and CDR2 (germline): MGHRA, YSYEKL. The length of the CDR3 is 15 residues. Written as DNA, the CDR3 is TGCGCCAGCAGCCGTTCCGGGGGGGCCTTCGGGGAGCTGTTTTTT. It is translated as CASSRSGGAFGELFF.

The chain uses TRBV5-4 and TRBJ2-3; 7 bases fit TRBD2. The germline V gene encodes CDR1 SGHNT and CDR2 YYREEE (reference sequence). Germline trimming cut 0 bases from V and 5 bases from J; bases unmatched to any gene: 12. This CDR3 has 17 amino acids. The DNA for the CDR3 is TGTGCCAGCAGCTTGGTGGCTCCGGGGGGAGTGATAGATACGCAGTATTTT. It specifies CASSLVAPGGVIDTQYF.

The chain recombines TRBV13 with TRBJ2-7; D gene unclear. The V end lost 3 bases, the J end lost 1 base, and 10 bases lay between the germline ends. The germline V gene has CDR1 PRHDT and CDR2 FYEKMQ (reference sequence). The CDR3 covers 14 residues. The CDR3 region is CASSFKDGSYEQYF. CDR3 DNA: TGTGCCAGCAGCTTTAAGGACGGTTCCTACGAGCAGTACTTC.

V gene TRBV19 combines with J gene TRBJ1-4; no clear D. Per the germline V gene, CDR1 is LNHDA and CDR2 is SQIVND (reference sequence). This CDR3 has 14 amino acids. V lost 3 bases and J lost 3, with 8 bases in between. This CDR3 is CASSIRGANEKLFF. The CDR3 DNA reads as TGTGCCAGTAGTATCCGGGGTGCTAATGAAAAACTGTTTTTT.

CDR3 sequence (DNA): TGTGCCAGCATGGGTAGCGGAAGTCGATACGAGCAGTACTTC. Amino acid sequence: CASMGSGSRYEQYF. J is TRBJ2-7 and V is TRBV27, with D possibly TRBD2 on 6 matching bases. This CDR3 has 14 residues. The germline gives CDR1 MNHEY, CDR2 SMNVEV (reference sequence). V was clipped by 7 bases and J by 4 bases, with 17 bases between them.

The chain has TRBV7-9 and TRBJ1-1; D might be TRBD1 (6 bases). There are 13 residues in the CDR3. Trimming pared 8 bases from V and 8 bases from J, leaving 18 bases between. Germline lookup yields CDR1 SEHNR and CDR2 FQNEAQ (reference sequence). CDR3 protein: CASFGGGQREAFF. The CDR3 nucleotides read TGTGCCAGCTTCGGAGGGGGGCAGCGAGAAGCTTTCTTT.

As to this clone: Other DNA sequences in this specimen translate into the identical CDR3. V usage is TRBV2 and J usage is TRBJ1-1; D ambiguous. Germline V CDR1 and CDR2: SNHLY, FYNNEI. The CDR3 spans 12 residues. The V end was cut by 1 base, the J end by 5 bases, with 5 bases between. This chain's CDR3 is CASSEGGTEAFF. DNA of the CDR3: TGTGCCAGCAGTGAAGGAGGGACTGAAGCTTTCTTT.

The chain uses TRBV7-3 and TRBJ2-3; the match to TRBD2 covers 10 bases. The ends lost 5 bases at V and 6 bases at J; junction bases unmatched: 8. Germline CDR1 is SGHTA and CDR2 is FQGTGA. CDR3 length: 15 amino acids. CDR3 DNA sequence: TGTGCCAGCAGCCTAAGCGGGGGGGCGTCCGATACGCAGTATTTT. Its translation: CASSLSGGASDTQYF.

The chain combines TRBV6-5 with TRBJ2-7, with TRBD1 matching over 8 bases. From germline, CDR1 is MNHEY and CDR2 SVGAGI. The CDR3 extends over 14 amino acids. J was trimmed by 3 bases and V by 5 bases; bases with no gene match: 6. CDR3 in amino acids: CASSATGGRYEQYF. The DNA for the CDR3 is TGTGCCAGCAGTGCCACAGGGGGTCGCTACGAGCAGTACTTC.

The genes are TRBV7-3 and TRBJ2-1, with 13 bases identical to TRBD2. This CDR3 has 15 residues. Germline CDR1 and CDR2: SGHTA and FQGTGA. The trim removed 5 bases at V and 8 bases at J, leaving 6 bases unmatched. CDR3 DNA sequence: TGTGCCAGCAGCCCAACTAGCGGGGGGGCTTATGAGCAGTTCTTC. It codes for CASSPTSGGAYEQFF.

J is TRBJ2-7 and V is TRBV5-6; TRBD2 is a possible D gene (5 bases). V gave up 0 bases and J gave up 3 bases, with 13 bases separating them. The CDR3 runs to 15 residues. CDR1 and CDR2 from the germline V gene are SGHDT and YYEEEE. The CDR3 region is CASSLDVAGVYEQYF. CDR3 in DNA: TGTGCCAGCAGCTTGGACGTCGCGGGCGTCTACGAGCAGTACTTC.

V gene TRBV4-2 combines with J gene TRBJ2-5; 10 bases agree with TRBD2. Trimming at V came to 0 bases and at J to 5 bases, leaving 6 bases not matched to a gene. This CDR3 comprises 16 residues. Germline assignment: CDR1 LGHNA and CDR2 YNFKEQ. The CDR3 bases are TGTGCCAGCAGCCAAGAGAGCGGGGGGGTCTTTGAGACCCAGTACTTC. This gives the protein CASSQESGGVFETQYF.

For this clone: A junction boundary mismatches the germline segment, possibly from a read error. J is TRBJ1-4 and V is TRBV13, with unresolved D. Germline CDR1 reads PRHDT; CDR2 reads FYEKMQ (reference sequence). CDR3 length equals 12 residues. The CDR3 loop is CASSLIGGPPIF. For the CDR3, the DNA is TGTGCCAGCAGCTTAATTGGAGGGCCCCCGATTTTT.

The V and J genes are TRBV11-2 and TRBJ2-3; TRBD2 matches 7 bases. The germline CDR1 and CDR2 sequences are SGHAT and FQNNGV. The CDR3 contains 16 residues. V was clipped by 1 base and J by 3 bases; unmatched bases: 7. CDR3: CASSLGGGSWTDTQYF. The CDR3 DNA reads as TGTGCCAGCAGCTTAGGAGGCGGGAGCTGGACAGATACGCAGTATTTT. Based on the CDR3 plus reference TRBV11-2 and TRBJ2-3, the full variable domain is EAGVAQSPRYKIIEKRQSVAFWCNPISGHATLYWYQQILGQGPKLLIQFQNNGVVDDSQLPKDRFSAERLKGVDSTLKIQPAKLEDSAVYLCASSLGGGSWTDTQYFGPGTRLTVL.

The V and J genes are TRBV27 and TRBJ2-1; 7 nucleotides match TRBD1. Germline V CDR1 and CDR2: MNHEY, SMNVEV (reference sequence). This CDR3 comprises 13 residues. Trimming at V came to 0 bases and at J to 8 bases, leaving 1 base not matched to a gene. The CDR3 here is CASSLSGTDEQFF. DNA of the CDR3: TGTGCCAGCAGTTTATCCGGGACAGATGAGCAGTTCTTC.

The chain is built from TRBV5-6 and TRBJ2-3; 8 positions match TRBD2. This CDR3 has 15 residues. Germline V lookup: CDR1 SGHDT, CDR2 YYEEEE. Trimming cost V 0 bases and J 6 bases; bases outside gene matches: 6. The CDR3 sequence: CASSLEVAGRDTQYF. CDR3 sequence (DNA): TGTGCCAGCAGCTTGGAGGTAGCGGGGAGGGATACGCAGTATTTT.

This chain joins TRBV7-9 and TRBJ2-1; TRBD2 matches 12 bases. V trimming: 5 bases; J trimming: 5 bases; junction bases outside the gene matches: 7. The CDR3 sequence is 16 residues long. CDR1 and CDR2 from the germline V gene are SEHNR and FQNEAQ (reference sequence). CDR3 residues: CASSGGLAGANNEQFF. The CDR3, as DNA: TGTGCCAGCAGCGGGGGACTAGCGGGTGCAAACAATGAGCAGTTCTTC.

V and J are TRBV11-2 and TRBJ2-5, with 7 bases that match TRBD1. The CDR3 is made up of 15 amino acids. Germline CDR1 reads SGHAT; CDR2 reads FQNNGV. Germline trimming cut 1 base from V and 3 bases from J; bases unmatched to any gene: 5. CDR3 nucleotide sequence: TGTGCCAGCAGCTTAGGGCCAGGGACAGAAGAGACCCAGTACTTC. As protein: CASSLGPGTEETQYF. Full variable domain (rest looked up from reference TRBV11-2 and TRBJ2-5): EAGVAQSPRYKIIEKRQSVAFWCNPISGHATLYWYQQILGQGPKLLIQFQNNGVVDDSQLPKDRFSAERLKGVDSTLKIQPAKLEDSAVYLCASSLGPGTEETQYFGPGTRLLVL.

This clone was detected only a few times. Other DNA sequences from this sample encode an identical CDR3 as well. The chain couples TRBV7-2 to TRBJ2-7; D is undetermined. V was shortened by 5 bases and J by 4 bases, with 6 bases between the two germline ends. The CDR3 totals 11 residues. CDR1 is SGHTA, CDR2 FQGNSA, per germline. CDR3: CASSPSYEQYF. The CDR3 DNA reads TGTGCCAGCAGCCCCAGTTACGAGCAGTACTTC.

The chain joins TRBV6-6 to TRBJ2-5; D unclear. Germline V gives CDR1 MNHNY, CDR2 SVGAGI (reference sequence). CDR3 size: 12 residues. Trimming removed 5 bases from V and 9 bases from J, with 13 bases in between. CDR3 sequence (DNA): TGTGCCAGCAGTCGAGACCAAGTTTCCCAGTACTTC. Encoded protein: CASSRDQVSQYF.